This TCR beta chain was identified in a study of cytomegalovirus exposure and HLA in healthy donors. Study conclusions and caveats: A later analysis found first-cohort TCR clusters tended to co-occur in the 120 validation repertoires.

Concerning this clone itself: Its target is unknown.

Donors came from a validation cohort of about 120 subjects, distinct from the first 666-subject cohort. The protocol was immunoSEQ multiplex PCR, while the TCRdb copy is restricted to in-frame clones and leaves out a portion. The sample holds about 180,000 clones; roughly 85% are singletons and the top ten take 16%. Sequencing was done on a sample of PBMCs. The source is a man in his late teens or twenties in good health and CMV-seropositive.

CDR3 nucleotides: TGTGCCAGCAGCCTGACTAGCGGGAACAATGAGCAGTTCTTC. Translated: CASSLTSGNNEQFF. The rearrangement joins TRBV6-5 to TRBJ2-1, with 11 bases matching TRBD2. Germline V gives CDR1 MNHEY, CDR2 SVGAGI. This CDR3 has 14 residues. V shed 6 bases and J 5 bases; nucleotides not matched to a gene: 3.